The TCR beta chain under discussion was sequenced for a study of T cell responses to AZD1222 COVID-19 vaccine. Study-wide points: The CD4 TCRs associated with vaccination extended across spike and predominated at 160-218 and 743-854. It should be noted that donors were predominantly white British and more often female, and clonal diversity was possibly underestimated.

About this clone: Its specificity is not known.

Assay used: immunoSEQ multiplex PCR; TCRdb lists only in-frame clones, some missing. The sample yields tens of thousands of clones, about 88% seen once. The V gene's germline CDR1 is WNHNN and CDR2 SYGVQD (reference sequence). The CDR3 has 14 amino acids. V lost 0 bases, J lost 5 bases, and 10 bases lay in between. The TCR comes from an adult in good health. The chain recombines TRBV10-1 with TRBJ1-1; no clear D gene. This specimen consisted of peripheral blood, obtained on day 0 of AZD1222 vaccination. For the CDR3, the DNA is TGCGCCAGCAGTGAGTCCCCGACAAATACTGAAGCTTTCTTT. Protein product: CASSESPTNTEAFF.